Below, 16 T cell receptor beta chains from the same sample are listed, as sequenced in a study of identifying expanded T cells in peripheral blood. The data were produced by immunoSEQ multiplex PCR, yet TCRdb's version contains in-frame clones alone and is incomplete. Here the sample spans around 120,000 clones, approximately 90% being singletons. Sequencing was carried out using blood. These receptors came from a person aged 18-70 years in good health.

Concerning this clone: This sample includes further DNA sequences coding for the same CDR3. This chain connects TRBV28 to TRBJ2-7; D gene uncertain. Germline assignment: CDR1 MDHEN and CDR2 SYDVKM. This CDR3 is built from 11 residues. V was shortened by 4 bases and J by 0 bases, with 1 base between the two germline ends. The CDR3 DNA follows: TGTGCCAGCAGTTCCTCCTACGAGCAGTACTTC. Translated: CASSSSYEQYF.

The chain links TRBV18 to TRBJ2-5, with D possibly being TRBD1 or TRBD2 (7 bases each). CDR1 is KGHSH, CDR2 LQKENI, per germline. The CDR3 consists of 16 residues. V lost 3 bases to trimming and J lost 4 bases, with 18 bases between them. CDR3 nucleotides: TGTGCCAGCTCACCCTCAGGGGGGGTGTTCGGAGAGACCCAGTACTTC. Residues: CASSPSGGVFGETQYF.

The chain has TRBV7-2 and TRBJ2-3; 7 bases fit TRBD2. The germline gives CDR1 SGHTA, CDR2 FQGNSA. The CDR3 is 13 amino acids. V lost 6 bases and J lost 6; bases outside the gene matches: 6. The CDR3 is CASRKRGWDTQYF. The CDR3 DNA sequence: TGTGCCAGCAGAAAGCGGGGATGGGATACGCAGTATTTT. The variable domain in full, completed from reference TRBV7-2 and TRBJ2-3, reads GAGVSQSPSNKVTEKGKDVELRCDPISGHTALYWYRQSLGQGLEFLIYFQGNSAPDKSGLPSDRFSAERTGGSVSTLTIQRTQQEDSAVYLCASRKRGWDTQYFGPGTRLTVL.

The chain is built from TRBV5-1 and TRBJ2-7; D is perhaps TRBD1 (6 bases). Deletions cut 2 bases from V and 0 bases from J, with 9 bases between. This CDR3 has 14 amino acids. Germline V gene data show CDR1 as SGHRS and CDR2 as YFSETQ. The DNA for the CDR3 is TGCGCCAGCAGCTTCCTGGGGGCCTCCTACGAGCAGTACTTC. This encodes CASSFLGASYEQYF.

The chain couples TRBV29-1 to TRBJ2-3; possibly TRBD1 for D (6 bases). Germline V gene data show CDR1 as SQVTM and CDR2 as ANQGSEA. V lost 5 bases and J lost 2, with 17 bases in between. The length of the CDR3 is 15 residues. The CDR3: CSVCFPTGNTDTQYF. In nucleotides, the CDR3 is TGCAGCGTTTGTTTCCCGACAGGAAACACAGATACGCAGTATTTT.

The CDR3 loop reads CASSSGTLTLTLHF. The DNA for the CDR3 is TGTGCCAGCAGCTCCGGGACCCTGACTCTGACCCTCCACTTT. The J gene is TRBJ1-6, the V gene TRBV7-9; possibly TRBD1 for D (5 bases). The CDR3 contains 14 residues. Trimming pared 4 bases from V and 14 bases from J, leaving 18 bases between. From germline, CDR1 is SEHNR and CDR2 FQNEAQ (reference sequence).

J is TRBJ1-2 and V is TRBV27; 12 nucleotides match TRBD1. The CDR3 runs to 15 residues. Trimming cost V 1 base and J 7 bases; bases outside gene matches: 4. The germline V gene has CDR1 MNHEY and CDR2 SMNVEV (reference sequence). CDR3 nucleotide sequence: TGTGCCAGCAGTTTATTTGGGACAGGGGGCTCTGGCTACACCTTC. It specifies CASSLFGTGGSGYTF.

This chain joins TRBV7-6 and TRBJ2-7; no clear D gene. Germline V lookup: CDR1 SGHVS, CDR2 FNYEAQ. The CDR3 totals 14 residues. The V end lost 2 bases, the J end lost 5 bases, and 13 bases lay between the germline ends. CDR3 sequence reads: CASSLFSGWNEQYF. In DNA form, the CDR3 reads TGTGCCAGCAGCTTATTTTCTGGGTGGAACGAGCAGTACTTC.

The rearrangement joins TRBV5-3 to TRBJ2-7; maybe TRBD2 (6 bases). TRBV5-3 is designated an ORF whose function remains uncertain. V was cut by 3 bases and J by 5 bases, with 12 bases left in between. The CDR3 contains 13 residues. The CDR3 DNA sequence: TGTGCCAGAAGCTGCCCTGGGACTGACGAGCAGTACTTC. As protein: CARSCPGTDEQYF.

The chain couples TRBV4-3 to TRBJ2-7, with a possible D match to TRBD2 (6 bases). The ends were cut back, 1 base at V and 4 bases at J, with 23 bases in the middle. Germline V gene data show CDR1 as LGHNA and CDR2 as YSLEER. The CDR3 consists of 18 residues. The CDR3 nucleotides read TGCGCCAGCAGCCAAGGAGCGGGCAGCCGGGCCCCACCTTACGAGCAGTACTTC. As protein: CASSQGAGSRAPPYEQYF.

The rearrangement uses TRBV6-1 and TRBJ2-7, with 9 bases that match TRBD2. The CDR3 loop spans 16 amino acids. Germline CDR1 reads MNHNS; CDR2 reads SASEGT. V dropped 4 bases and J dropped 2; count of bases not matched to a gene: 9. The CDR3 nucleotides are TGTGCCAGCAGTGCCCGGCTCGCGGGGGGGCCCTACGAGCAGTACTTC. This translates into CASSARLAGGPYEQYF.

The chain couples TRBV19 to TRBJ1-3; D remains ambiguous. The V end lost 4 bases, the J end lost 0 bases, and 16 bases lay between the germline ends. Germline CDR1 LNHDA, CDR2 SQIVND (reference sequence). CDR3 length: 17 amino acids. The DNA of the CDR3 is TGTGCCAGTAGTACCTCCCGCCCACCCGGCTCTGGAAACACCATATATTTT. This encodes CASSTSRPPGSGNTIYF.

The chain employs TRBV6-5 and TRBJ1-5; D is undetermined. In germline, CDR1 is MNHEY, CDR2 SVGAGI. Trimming removed 7 bases from V and 3 bases from J, with 1 base in between. CDR3 length: 10 residues. CDR3 in amino acids: CASTNQPQHF. DNA for the CDR3: TGTGCCAGCACCAATCAGCCCCAGCATTTT.

This chain's CDR3 is CSVVGTGGGTEAFF. The CDR3 nucleotides read TGCAGCGTTGTGGGCACAGGGGGCGGGACTGAAGCTTTCTTT. V gene TRBV29-1 combines with J gene TRBJ1-1; 9 positions match TRBD1. Trimming at V came to 4 bases and at J to 5 bases, leaving 8 bases not matched to a gene. The CDR3 has 14 residues. Germline V lookup: CDR1 SQVTM, CDR2 ANQGSEA.

This chain joins TRBV5-6 and TRBJ2-1, with a possible D match to TRBD1 (5 bases). Looked up from germline, CDR1 is SGHDT and CDR2 is YYEEEE. V was shortened by 4 bases and J by 4 bases, with 15 bases between the two germline ends. This CDR3 has 15 residues. CDR3 sequence (DNA): TGTGCCAGCAGCCCCCCCGTAGGGGTATACAATGAGCAGTTCTTC. This codes for CASSPPVGVYNEQFF.

The chain couples TRBV7-8 to TRBJ1-1, with 9 nucleotides matching TRBD1. Germline CDR1 reads SGHVS; CDR2 reads FQNEAQ. V lost 1 base, J lost 5 bases, and 5 bases stayed unmatched. CDR3 size: 15 residues. CDR3 in amino acids: CASSLDRGQVTEAFF. For the CDR3, the DNA is TGTGCCAGCAGCTTAGACAGGGGGCAAGTAACTGAAGCTTTCTTT. Complete variable domain (other parts from reference TRBV7-8 and TRBJ1-1): GAGVSQSPRYKVAKRGQDVALRCDPISGHVSLFWYQQALGQGPEFLTYFQNEAQLDKSGLPSDRFFAERPEGSVSTLKIQRTQQEDSAVYLCASSLDRGQVTEAFFGQGTRLTVV.